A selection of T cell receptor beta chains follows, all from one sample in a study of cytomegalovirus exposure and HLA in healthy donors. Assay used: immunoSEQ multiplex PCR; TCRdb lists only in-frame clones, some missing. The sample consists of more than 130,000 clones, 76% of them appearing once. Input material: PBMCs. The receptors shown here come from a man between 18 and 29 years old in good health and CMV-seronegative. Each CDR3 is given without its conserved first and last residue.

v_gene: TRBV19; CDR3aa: ASSSPRPLNTEAF
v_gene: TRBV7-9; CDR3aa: ASSPMGGGRSYEQY
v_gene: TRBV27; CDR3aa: ASSPRGLAGPYEQY
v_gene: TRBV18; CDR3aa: ASSPGTVGLNTEAF
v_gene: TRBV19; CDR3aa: ASSILSTLRGNEQF
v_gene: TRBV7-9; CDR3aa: ASTLRDRGSYEQY
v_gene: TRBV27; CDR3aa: ATSPGDTYEQY
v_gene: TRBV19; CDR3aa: ASSISARAIQETQY
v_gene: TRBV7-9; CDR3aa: ASSLDPGRDIQY
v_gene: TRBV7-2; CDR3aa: ASSLPATSVYEQY
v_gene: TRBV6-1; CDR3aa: ASSGGDRGHYGYT
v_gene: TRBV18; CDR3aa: ASSPRQGSNTEAF
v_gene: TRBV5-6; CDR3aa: ASTLLDRGNTGELF
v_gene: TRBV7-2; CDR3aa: ASSSYTGTGSEAF
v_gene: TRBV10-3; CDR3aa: AISEGTGNTEAF
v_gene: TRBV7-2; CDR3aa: ASSLAPGLARNEQF
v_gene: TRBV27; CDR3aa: ASRPGQVYGYT
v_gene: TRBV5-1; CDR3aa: ASSLEGHRSWGYT
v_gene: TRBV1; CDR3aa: TSSHSGSTDTQY
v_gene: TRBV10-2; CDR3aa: ASSLAGGTYEQY
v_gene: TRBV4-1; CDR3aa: ASSQGRLAGGSSYNEQF
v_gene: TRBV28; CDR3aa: ASSRPNRDNEQF
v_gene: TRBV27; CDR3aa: ATRGAGSYEQY
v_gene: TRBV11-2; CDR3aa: ASTLTRTGTISSYEQY
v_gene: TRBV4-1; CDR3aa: ASRPSTRTGSRTEAF
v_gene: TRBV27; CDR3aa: ASSLGGGSNQPQH
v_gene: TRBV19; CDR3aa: ASSWGRGPVQPQH
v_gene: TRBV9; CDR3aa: ASSVDSPGGTEAF
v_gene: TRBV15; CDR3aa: ATSRTPGLAGETQY
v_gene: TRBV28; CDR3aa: ASSLQNYGYT
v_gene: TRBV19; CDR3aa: ASSNQGGSYT
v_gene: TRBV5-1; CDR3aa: ASSFGPGVNTDTQY
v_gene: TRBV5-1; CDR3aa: ASSLRTGVGEQY
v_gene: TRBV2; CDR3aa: ASSGRLAGTRNEQF
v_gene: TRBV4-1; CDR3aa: ASSQGPGLAGGGETQY
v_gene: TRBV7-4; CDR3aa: ATGGSKWQY
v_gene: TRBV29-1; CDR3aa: SAAPGQGAYEQY
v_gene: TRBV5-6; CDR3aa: ASSSGTGDHEQY
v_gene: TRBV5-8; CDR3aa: ASSWPGLNTEAF
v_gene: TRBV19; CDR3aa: ASSTTGTGELF
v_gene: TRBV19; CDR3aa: ASSWGNRDSYEQY
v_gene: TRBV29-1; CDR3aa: SVEAGTSTDTQY
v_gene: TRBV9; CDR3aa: ASSGGTANYEQY
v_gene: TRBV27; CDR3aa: ASSLSTASTDTQY
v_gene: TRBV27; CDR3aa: ASSFHHEQY
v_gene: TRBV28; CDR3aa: ASSSTLAGYSTDTQY
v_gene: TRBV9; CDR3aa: ASSLLGGAGNYGYT
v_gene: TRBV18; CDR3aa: ASSPRQGTGNEQF
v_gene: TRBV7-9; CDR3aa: ASSSGTGGMETQY
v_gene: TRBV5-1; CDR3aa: ASSLADSPYEQY
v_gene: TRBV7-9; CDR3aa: ASSLVQGETQY
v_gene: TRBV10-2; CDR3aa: ASTVSNNQPQH
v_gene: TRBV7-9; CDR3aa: ASSFWGRNTEAF
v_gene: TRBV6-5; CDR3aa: ASKPRLGWTGELF
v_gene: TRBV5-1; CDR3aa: ASSLGQPRGQHSSYEQY
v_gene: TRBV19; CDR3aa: ASNIALGAGPQH
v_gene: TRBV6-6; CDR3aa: ASSYGAGRAF
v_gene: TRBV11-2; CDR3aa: ASSGAGVSGKLF
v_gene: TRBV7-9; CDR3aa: ASSFTGTSGRWYEQY
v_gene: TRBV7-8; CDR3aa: ASSHSGTGFWEQY